This T cell receptor (beta chain) derives from a study of T-cell reconstitution after alpha-beta-depleted transplantation in children. Study observations and caveats: The study reportedly traced alpha-beta T cells about two months after transplant to several hundred expanded graft clones. High day-60 TCRbeta diversity in some patients came from surviving recipient T cells and thymic progenitors. Fresh T-cell production supplied most of the T-cell counts and diversity seen one year after transplant.

Library preparation (for TCRbeta) was performed with unique molecular identifiers. MiXCR was run by TCRdb on the PCR reads, yielding one entry per CDR3 protein. The sample has more than 200,000 distinct CDR3 sequences, approximately 15% seen once. Worth noting for this clonotype: Its antigen is unknown.

The sequence was obtained from a male patient aged 2-9 years who had a stem cell transplant for acute lymphoblastic leukemia, so the T cells may come from the graft donor. Sequencing used PBMCs, mostly from graft donor cells, obtained 360 days after TCRalphabeta/CD19-depleted stem cell transplant.

CDR3 coding DNA: TGCAGCGTTTGGGGTAACCACGAGCAGTACTTC. Translation gives CSVWGNHEQYF. The rearrangement joins TRBV29-1 to TRBJ2-7; D uncertain. The germline V gene encodes CDR1 SQVTM and CDR2 ANQGSEA. This CDR3 comprises 11 residues. Trimming removed 5 bases at V and 5 bases at J, with 10 bases between.